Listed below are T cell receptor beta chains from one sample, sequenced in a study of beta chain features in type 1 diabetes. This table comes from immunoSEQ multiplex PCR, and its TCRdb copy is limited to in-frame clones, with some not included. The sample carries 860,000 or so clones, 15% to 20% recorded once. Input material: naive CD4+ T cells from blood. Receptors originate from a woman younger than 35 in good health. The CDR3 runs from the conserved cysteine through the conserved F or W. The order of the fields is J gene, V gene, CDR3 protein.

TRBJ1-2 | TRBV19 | CASSMQVGNYGYTF
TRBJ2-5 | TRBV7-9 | CASSITGVVTQYF
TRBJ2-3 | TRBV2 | CASSLTSGTDTQYF
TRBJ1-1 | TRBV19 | CASSQGQPMNTEAFF
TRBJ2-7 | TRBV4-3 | CASSQEPLPGLNEQYF
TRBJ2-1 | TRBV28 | CASTPPPGQGSYNEQFF
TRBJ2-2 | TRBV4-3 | CASSQQDSSTGELFF
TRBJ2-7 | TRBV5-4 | CASRPGPGLVDEQYF
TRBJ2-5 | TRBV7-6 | CASSLMDTGTSGRSGSKRTQYF
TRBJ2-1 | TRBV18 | CASSPQGNEQFF
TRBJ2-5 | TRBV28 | CASSFPGGSQETQYF
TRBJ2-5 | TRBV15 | CATSDQGRETQYF
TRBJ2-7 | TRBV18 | CASSPPRSTSGARHYEQYF
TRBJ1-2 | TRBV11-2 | CASSNRDRGRGYTF
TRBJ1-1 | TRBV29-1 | CSVEDRGSRRTEAFF
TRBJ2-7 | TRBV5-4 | CASSLQGAYEQYF
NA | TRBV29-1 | CSVAAPYEQYF
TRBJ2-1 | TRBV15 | CATSRGPGLAGVGTYNEQFF
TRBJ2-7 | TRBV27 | CASSLSPPRGPGEQYF
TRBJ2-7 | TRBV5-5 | CASSHDRGASYEQYF
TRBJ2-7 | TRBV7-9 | CASSFSPGTGTYEQYF
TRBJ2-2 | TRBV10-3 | CAITERGGRTGELFF
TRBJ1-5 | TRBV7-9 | CASSLEGTGPQHF
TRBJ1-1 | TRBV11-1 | CASSFGSRANTEAFF
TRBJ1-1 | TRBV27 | CASRGTHTEAFF
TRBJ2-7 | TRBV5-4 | CASSPDQAAGIVQYF